What follows are 15 T cell receptor beta chains derived from one specimen sequenced in a study of blood T cell repertoires in COVID-19. Sequencing used immunoSEQ multiplex PCR; TCRdb keeps in-frame clones, though not all of them. Altogether approximately 210,000 clones are present, roughly 84% being singletons, with the ten largest covering 3.5% to 4%. The sample comprised peripheral blood. Receptors originate from a woman aged 80 or over with acute or convalescent COVID-19.

The rearrangement uses TRBV2 and TRBJ2-7, with 11 bases that match TRBD2. Germline V gene sequence: CDR1 SNHLY, CDR2 FYNNEI. Unmatched junction bases numbered 8, after V lost 5 bases and J lost 5 bases. This CDR3 contains 15 residues. The CDR3 here is CASSPLAGGSHEQYF. The DNA of the CDR3 is TGTGCCAGCAGTCCTCTAGCGGGGGGTTCCCACGAGCAGTACTTC.

This chain links TRBV7-2 with TRBJ2-5; 9 nucleotides agree with TRBD2. Germline V gene lookup returns CDR1 SGHTA and CDR2 FQGNSA. CDR3 length: 13 amino acids. V was pared by 3 bases and J by 5 bases, with 1 base of the junction left unmatched. The chain's CDR3 is CASSFGTSETQYF. The CDR3 bases are TGTGCCAGCAGCTTCGGGACTAGCGAGACCCAGTACTTC.

This chain joins TRBV19 and TRBJ1-4, with 9 bases fitting TRBD1. CDR1 is LNHDA, CDR2 SQIVND, per germline (reference sequence). V was clipped by 4 bases and J by 7 bases; unmatched bases: 7. CDR3 length: 15 amino acids. CDR3 residues: CASSSRDRAPEKLFF. CDR3 DNA: TGTGCCAGTAGTAGCCGGGACAGGGCCCCTGAAAAACTGTTTTTT.

The chain recombines TRBV3-1 (or the pseudogene TRBV3-2) with TRBJ1-1; the match to TRBD1 covers 8 bases. The CDR3 loop spans 16 amino acids. Trimming took 5 bases from V and 1 from J; bases not matched to a gene: 9. Germline lookup yields CDR1 LGHDT and CDR2 YNNKEL (reference sequence). The CDR3 DNA reads as TGTGCCAGCAGCTACCGGACAGGGCGCGCGAACACTGAAGCTTTCTTT. This codes for CASSYRTGRANTEAFF.

Note on this clone: The sample holds other DNA sequences that translate to the same CDR3. The genes are TRBV5-1 and TRBJ1-4; D is perhaps TRBD1 (5 bases). The germline CDR1 and CDR2 sequences are SGHRS and YFSETQ. This CDR3 region has 14 residues. The V and J ends lost 1 base and 2 bases respectively, with 6 bases between them. DNA for the CDR3: TGCGCCAGCAGCTTGCAGGGTACTAATGAAAAACTGTTTTTT. Translated: CASSLQGTNEKLFF.

The genes are TRBV10-3 and TRBJ1-2; weak D call: TRBD1 (6 bases). This CDR3 comprises 14 residues. The V gene's germline CDR1 is ENHRY and CDR2 SYGVKD. Trimming stripped 2 bases from V and 6 bases from J, with 13 bases between. The CDR3 DNA is TGTGCCATCAGTGAGCGGGGGGCGCTTAATGGCTACACCTTC. Amino acid sequence: CAISERGALNGYTF.

This clone was counted between two and nine times. V is TRBV10-3 and J is TRBJ1-1, with D possibly matching TRBD1 (6 bases). The CDR3 has 16 residues. The germline gives CDR1 ENHRY, CDR2 SYGVKD. V was clipped by 6 bases and J by 2 bases, with 19 bases between them. CDR3 in amino acids: CAIRKRDTPGNTEAFF. The CDR3, as DNA: TGTGCCATCAGGAAACGGGACACCCCGGGCAACACTGAAGCTTTCTTT.

The chain carries TRBV27 and TRBJ1-5; D may be TRBD1 (5 bases). The CDR3 has 14 residues. Trimming removed 6 bases at V and 1 base at J, with 10 bases between. Per germline, CDR1 MNHEY and CDR2 SMNVEV (reference sequence). Written as DNA, the CDR3 is TGTGCCAGCAGGGTCAGGGTGAGCAATCAGCCCCAGCATTTT. Protein sequence: CASRVRVSNQPQHF.

The V gene is TRBV11-2, the J gene TRBJ1-4; 8 bases are shared with TRBD1. J lost 4 bases, V lost 10 bases, and 14 bases had no gene match. Germline CDR1 reads SGHAT; CDR2 reads FQNNGV. The CDR3 is 16 amino acids. The CDR3: CATSDLRGRINEKLFF. In nucleotides, the CDR3 is TGTGCCACTTCTGACCTCAGGGGGCGGATTAATGAAAAACTGTTTTTT.

V and J are TRBV4-3 and TRBJ1-2; maybe TRBD1 (6 bases). There are 17 residues in the CDR3. The germline V gene has CDR1 LGHNA and CDR2 YSLEER. V lost 3 bases and J lost 3, with 20 bases in between. CDR3 residues: CASSQQQSTGGYYGYTF. The CDR3 DNA reads as TGCGCCAGCAGCCAGCAACAATCGACAGGCGGGTACTATGGCTACACCTTC.

This chain uses TRBV19 with TRBJ1-6; D remains unclear. Germline V gene data show CDR1 as LNHDA and CDR2 as SQIVND (reference sequence). The CDR3 runs 13 residues. Trimming took off 3 bases at V and 12 bases at J, with 12 bases between the two ends. CDR3 sequence reads: CASSMGPGEPLHF. The CDR3 region has the DNA TGTGCCAGTAGTATGGGCCCTGGTGAACCCCTCCACTTT.

This chain joins TRBV4-2 and TRBJ1-1, with D maybe TRBD1 (5 bases). CDR3 length: 15 residues. Deletions cut 5 bases from V and 7 bases from J, with 20 bases between. Germline V lookup: CDR1 LGHNA, CDR2 YNFKEQ. The CDR3 region has the DNA TGTGCCAGCAGCGAGAGCGGAGGGGCAGGGAATGAAGCTTTCTTT. This sequence encodes CASSESGGAGNEAFF.

This chain joins TRBV28 and TRBJ1-5; 8 bases are shared with TRBD1. V gave up 2 bases and J gave up 7 bases; unmatched junction bases: 10. The CDR3 has 16 residues. CDR1 is MDHEN and CDR2 is SYDVKM in the germline V gene. The CDR3 is CASSLETGVFSQPQHF. As DNA, the CDR3 is TGTGCCAGCAGTTTAGAGACAGGGGTTTTTTCCCAGCCCCAGCATTTT.

This clone has only one observation. The V gene is TRBV7-3, the J gene TRBJ2-7, with 10 bases lining up with TRBD2. The V gene end was trimmed by 5 bases and the J gene end by 1 base; junction bases not matched to a gene: 5. This CDR3 spans 15 amino acids. Per the germline V gene, CDR1 is SGHTA and CDR2 is FQGTGA. CDR3 loop: CASSTSGGASYEQYF. The CDR3 DNA sequence: TGTGCCAGCAGCACCAGCGGGGGGGCTTCCTACGAGCAGTACTTC.

This chain joins TRBV7-8 and TRBJ1-1, with D perhaps TRBD1 (5 bases). Looked up from germline, CDR1 is SGHVS and CDR2 is FQNEAQ. V lost 3 bases, J lost 0 bases, and 8 bases lay in between. The CDR3 runs 14 residues. CDR3: CASSLGGLNTEAFF. The CDR3 nucleotides are TGTGCCAGCAGCTTGGGGGGACTGAACACTGAAGCTTTCTTT. The complete variable domain, with remaining parts taken from reference TRBV7-8 and TRBJ1-1, reads GAGVSQSPRYKVAKRGQDVALRCDPISGHVSLFWYQQALGQGPEFLTYFQNEAQLDKSGLPSDRFFAERPEGSVSTLKIQRTQQEDSAVYLCASSLGGLNTEAFFGQGTRLTVV.